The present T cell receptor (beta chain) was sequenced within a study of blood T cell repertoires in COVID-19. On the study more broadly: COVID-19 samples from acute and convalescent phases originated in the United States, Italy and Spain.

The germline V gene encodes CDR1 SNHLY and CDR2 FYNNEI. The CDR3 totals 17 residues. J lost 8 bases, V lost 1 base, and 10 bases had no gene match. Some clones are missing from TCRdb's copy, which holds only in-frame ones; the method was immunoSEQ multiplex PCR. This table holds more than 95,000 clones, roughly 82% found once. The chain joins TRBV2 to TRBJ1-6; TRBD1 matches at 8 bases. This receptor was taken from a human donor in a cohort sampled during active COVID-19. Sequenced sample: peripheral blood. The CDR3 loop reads CASSEVSPGQVYSPLHF. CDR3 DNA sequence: TGTGCCAGCAGTGAAGTGTCACCGGGACAGGTCTATTCACCCCTCCACTTT.